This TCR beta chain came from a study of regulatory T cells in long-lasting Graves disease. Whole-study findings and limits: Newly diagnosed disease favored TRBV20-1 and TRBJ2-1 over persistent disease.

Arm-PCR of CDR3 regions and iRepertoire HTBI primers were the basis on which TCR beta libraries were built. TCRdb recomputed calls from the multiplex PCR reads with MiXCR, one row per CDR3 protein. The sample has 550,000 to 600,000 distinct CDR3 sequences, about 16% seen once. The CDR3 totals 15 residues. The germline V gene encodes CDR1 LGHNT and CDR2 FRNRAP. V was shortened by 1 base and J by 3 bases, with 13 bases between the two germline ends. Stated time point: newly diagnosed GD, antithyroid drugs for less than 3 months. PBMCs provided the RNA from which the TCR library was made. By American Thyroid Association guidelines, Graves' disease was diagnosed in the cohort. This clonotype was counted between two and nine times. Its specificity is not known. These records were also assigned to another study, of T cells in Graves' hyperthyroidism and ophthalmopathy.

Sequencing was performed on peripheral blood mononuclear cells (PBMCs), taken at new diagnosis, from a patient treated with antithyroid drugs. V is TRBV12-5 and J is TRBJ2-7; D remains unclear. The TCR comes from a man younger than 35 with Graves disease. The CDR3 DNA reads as TGTGCTAGTGGTTTGGACTTCGCCAGCAACTACGAGCAGTACTTC. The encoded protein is CASGLDFASNYEQYF.